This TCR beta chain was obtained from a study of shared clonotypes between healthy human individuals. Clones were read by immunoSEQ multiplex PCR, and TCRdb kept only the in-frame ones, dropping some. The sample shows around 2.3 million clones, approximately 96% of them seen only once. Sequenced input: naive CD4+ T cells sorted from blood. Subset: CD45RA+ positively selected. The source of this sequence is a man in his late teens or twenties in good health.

CDR3 in DNA: TGTGCCAGCAGCTTGTCGGGACAGGGGATTAGTAATTCACCCCTCCACTTT. As protein: CASSLSGQGISNSPLHF. The chain recombines TRBV5-4 with TRBJ1-6, with 10 bases fitting TRBD1. The CDR3 sequence is 17 residues long. Germline values: CDR1 SGHNT, CDR2 YYREEE (reference sequence). V was clipped by 1 base and J by 6 bases; unmatched bases: 7.